This TCR beta chain appears in the sequencing data of a study of T-cell reconstitution after alpha-beta-depleted transplantation in children. Study-wide results and caveats: For some patients, TCRbeta diversity was high at day 60 because of recipient T cells and thymic progenitors that survived. By about two months after transplant, alpha-beta T cells reportedly arose from several hundred graft clones that had expanded.

TCRbeta library construction was performed incorporating unique molecular identifiers. Each CDR3 protein is one row after TCRdb ran MiXCR on the PCR reads. Altogether around 240,000 distinct CDR3 sequences are present, less than 9% being singletons, with the ten largest covering 5% to 7%. Note on this clonotype: Antigen unknown. A much larger clone differs from this one at a single base, so this may be a read error.

The length of the CDR3 is 15 residues. In germline, CDR1 is SGHTA, CDR2 FQGTGA. The junction had 13 bases not matched to a gene; V was cut back by 1 base and J by 10 bases. The sample here was PBMCs, mostly from graft donor cells, taken 180 days after TCRalphabeta/CD19-depleted stem cell transplant. The genes are TRBV7-3 and TRBJ2-7; 7 positions match TRBD2. The receptor's source is a male patient younger than 18 who had a stem cell transplant for acute lymphoblastic leukemia, so the T cells may come from the graft donor. CDR3 residues: CASSLKPRLASDQYF. The CDR3 DNA reads as TGTGCCAGCAGCTTAAAACCGAGACTAGCAAGCGACCAGTACTTC.